This entry lists 7 T cell receptor beta chains sequenced from one sample in a study of T cell changes during pregnancy in multiple sclerosis. TCRdb keeps only in-frame clones here, not all; method: immunoSEQ multiplex PCR. This sample carries roughly 110,000 clones, less than 95% of them seen once, and the ten largest clones take around 1.6%. The specimen was peripheral blood, collected before pregnancy. Receptors originate from a female donor with multiple sclerosis, enrolled in a pregnancy study.

The V call is TRBV6-5, the J call TRBJ2-2; tentative D call: TRBD2 (6 bases). CDR1 is MNHEY and CDR2 is SVGAGI in the germline V gene. The V gene lost 2 bases and the J gene lost 0 bases, with 10 bases spanning the gap. The CDR3 loop spans 16 amino acids. In DNA, the CDR3 is TGTGCCAGCAGTTACAGACGGGACTCGAACACCGGGGAGCTGTTTTTT. This codes for CASSYRRDSNTGELFF.

The V and J genes are TRBV9 and TRBJ1-1, with 9 bases identical to TRBD1. CDR1 and CDR2 (germline): SGDLS, YYNGEE. The CDR3 is 15 residues long. Losses at the gene ends were 0 bases for V and 6 bases for J; bases not matched to a gene: 6. The DNA for the CDR3 is TGTGCCAGCAGCGTAGCTGGGACAGGGATTTCTGAAGCTTTCTTT. Protein: CASSVAGTGISEAFF.

This rearrangement joins TRBV4-3 to TRBJ1-6; TRBD1 might be the D (5 bases). Germline CDR1 LGHNA, CDR2 YSLEER. V lost 0 bases to trimming and J lost 9 bases, with 12 bases between them. This CDR3 is 15 amino acids long. CDR3 DNA sequence: TGCGCCAGCAGCCAAGAGGGGGGAGCAGGTTCACCCCTCCACTTT. Translation: CASSQEGGAGSPLHF.

This clone appeared once. The chain joins TRBV9 to TRBJ2-3; the D gene is possibly TRBD1 (5 bases). Trimming left V 4 bases short and J 6 bases short, with 15 bases between. Germline loops: CDR1 SGDLS, CDR2 YYNGEE. The CDR3 contains 14 residues. The CDR3 spells CASSLQGFADTQYF. The DNA for the CDR3 is TGTGCCAGCAGCCTGCAGGGTTTCGCGGATACGCAGTATTTT. The full variable domain, completed using reference TRBV9 and TRBJ2-3, is DSGVTQTPKHLITATGQRVTLRCSPRSGDLSVYWYQQSLDQGLQFLIQYYNGEERAKGNILERFSAQQFPDLHSELNLSSLELGDSALYFCASSLQGFADTQYFGPGTRLTVL.

This rearrangement joins TRBV7-3 to TRBJ2-3, with TRBD1 as a possible D gene (6 bases). The germline V and J ends were trimmed by 3 bases and 3 bases, with 19 bases remaining between them. This CDR3 spans 17 amino acids. CDR1 and CDR2 from the germline V gene are SGHTA and FQGTGA. The CDR3 sequence: CASSFATLTGRTDTQYF. Written as DNA, the CDR3 is TGTGCCAGCAGCTTCGCTACTCTGACAGGCAGGACAGATACGCAGTATTTT.

The chain couples TRBV25-1 to TRBJ1-1; perhaps TRBD1 as D (5 bases). The CDR3 spans 14 residues. Deletions cut 7 bases from V and 3 bases from J, with 15 bases between. Germline assignment: CDR1 MGHDK and CDR2 SYGVNS. The CDR3 coding sequence is TGTGCCAGCAACGGGGCGGGGAGGTACACTGAAGCTTTCTTT. Its protein is CASNGAGRYTEAFF.

The gene calls are TRBV4-1 and TRBJ2-3; D ambiguous. The CDR3 sequence is 17 residues long. V dropped 4 bases and J dropped 0 bases, with 17 bases sitting between them. Germline-derived CDR1 and CDR2 are MGHRA and YSYEKL. This CDR3 is CASSPPLDQTSTDTQYF. CDR3 DNA sequence: TGCGCCAGCAGCCCCCCCTTAGACCAGACTAGCACAGATACGCAGTATTTT.